A selection of T cell receptor beta chains follows, all from one sample in a study of blood T cell repertoires in COVID-19. Clones were read by immunoSEQ multiplex PCR, and TCRdb kept only the in-frame ones, dropping some. The sample carries about 140,000 clones, approximately 84% recorded once. Source material: peripheral blood. These receptor sequences come from an elderly woman in a cohort sampled during active or convalescent COVID-19. Each CDR3 is given with its conserved first and last residue. D genes are given only for firm matches. Size values are once, few and many counts, or a class for expanded clones, and some rows have none.

v_gene: TRBV12-5; abundance: .; j_gene: TRBJ1-3; d_gene: .; CDR3aa: CASTYFSGNTIYF; CDR3nt: TGTGCTAGTACTTACTTCTCTGGAAACACCATATATTTT
v_gene: TRBV5-5; abundance: .; j_gene: TRBJ2-6; d_gene: .; CDR3aa: CASSSSGGTGANVLTF; CDR3nt: TGTGCCAGCAGCAGTTCAGGCGGGACCGGGGCCAACGTCCTGACTTTC
v_gene: TRBV29-1; abundance: once; j_gene: TRBJ1-1; d_gene: .; CDR3aa: CSVELGATEAFF; CDR3nt: TGCAGCGTTGAATTAGGGGCAACTGAAGCTTTCTTT
v_gene: TRBV6-2/TRBV6-3; abundance: .; j_gene: TRBJ2-2; d_gene: .; CDR3aa: CASSSGHSEGTGELFF; CDR3nt: TGTGCCAGCAGTTCGGGACACTCCGAGGGCACCGGGGAGCTGTTTTTT
v_gene: TRBV9; abundance: .; j_gene: TRBJ2-3; d_gene: .; CDR3aa: CASSVVLAASTDTQYF; CDR3nt: TGTGCCAGCAGCGTAGTTTTGGCGGCTAGCACAGATACGCAGTATTTT
v_gene: TRBV6-1; abundance: .; j_gene: TRBJ1-4; d_gene: .; CDR3aa: CASSEGGGKGEKLFF; CDR3nt: TGTGCCAGCAGTGAAGGGGGGGGCAAGGGTGAAAAACTGTTTTTT
v_gene: TRBV6-2/TRBV6-3; abundance: once; j_gene: TRBJ1-1; d_gene: .; CDR3aa: CASSSPGREAFF; CDR3nt: TGTGCCAGCAGTTCACCGGGTCGCGAAGCTTTCTTT
v_gene: TRBV6-2/TRBV6-3; abundance: .; j_gene: TRBJ1-1; d_gene: .; CDR3aa: CASSPWPGDIDTEAFF; CDR3nt: TGTGCCAGCAGTCCCTGGCCAGGGGATATCGACACTGAAGCTTTCTTT
v_gene: TRBV29-1; abundance: once; j_gene: TRBJ1-4; d_gene: TRBD1; CDR3aa: CSVQGRNEKLFF; CDR3nt: TGCAGCGTACAGGGGCGTAATGAAAAACTGTTTTTT
v_gene: TRBV4-3; abundance: many; j_gene: TRBJ2-1; d_gene: .; CDR3aa: CASSQDGIARYNEQFF; CDR3nt: TGCGCCAGCAGCCAAGATGGGATAGCGAGGTACAATGAGCAGTTCTTC
v_gene: TRBV6-2/TRBV6-3; abundance: .; j_gene: TRBJ2-1; d_gene: TRBD2; CDR3aa: CASSYSAGGRNEQFF; CDR3nt: TGTGCCAGCAGTTACTCCGCGGGGGGGCGGAATGAGCAGTTCTTC
v_gene: TRBV4-3; abundance: few; j_gene: TRBJ1-2; d_gene: .; CDR3aa: CASSQDMSKPNYGYTF; CDR3nt: TGCGCCAGCAGCCAAGACATGAGCAAGCCTAACTATGGCTACACCTTC
v_gene: TRBV10-3; abundance: .; j_gene: TRBJ1-5; d_gene: TRBD1; CDR3aa: CAIRQGWNQPQHF; CDR3nt: TGTGCCATCAGACAGGGGTGGAATCAGCCCCAGCATTTT
v_gene: TRBV18; abundance: .; j_gene: TRBJ1-4; d_gene: .; CDR3aa: CASSPSRGTNEKLFF; CDR3nt: TGTGCCAGCTCACCCTCCAGGGGAACTAATGAAAAACTGTTTTTT
v_gene: TRBV7-8; abundance: medium-sized; j_gene: TRBJ1-1; d_gene: TRBD1; CDR3aa: CASSALTGINTEAFF; CDR3nt: TGTGCCAGCAGCGCGTTGACAGGGATAAACACTGAAGCTTTCTTT
v_gene: TRBV7-9; abundance: .; j_gene: TRBJ1-2; d_gene: .; CDR3aa: CASSLEYSGYTF; CDR3nt: TGTGCCAGCAGCTTAGAATACTCTGGCTACACCTTC
v_gene: TRBV2; abundance: few; j_gene: TRBJ2-7; d_gene: TRBD1; CDR3aa: CASAGGTGNYEQYF; CDR3nt: TGTGCCAGCGCAGGCGGGACAGGGAATTACGAGCAGTACTTC
v_gene: TRBV19; abundance: few; j_gene: TRBJ1-4; d_gene: TRBD1; CDR3aa: CASNPGQGGEKLFF; CDR3nt: TGTGCCAGTAACCCGGGACAGGGAGGCGAAAAACTGTTTTTT
v_gene: TRBV7-9; abundance: .; j_gene: TRBJ2-2; d_gene: .; CDR3aa: CASSLQGYTGELFF; CDR3nt: TGTGCCAGCAGCTTACAGGGGTACACCGGGGAGCTGTTTTTT
v_gene: TRBV10-3; abundance: .; j_gene: TRBJ1-3; d_gene: .; CDR3aa: CAISYSGSGNTIYF; CDR3nt: TGTGCCATCAGCTATTCAGGATCTGGAAACACCATATATTTT
v_gene: TRBV24-1; abundance: .; j_gene: TRBJ2-5; d_gene: TRBD2; CDR3aa: CATSVQRDTQETQYF; CDR3nt: TGTGCCACCAGTGTCCAGCGGGATACACAAGAGACCCAGTACTTC
v_gene: TRBV18; abundance: .; j_gene: TRBJ2-1; d_gene: TRBD1; CDR3aa: CASSLRQGSPYNEQFF; CDR3nt: TGTGCCAGCTCACTCCGACAGGGTTCCCCCTACAATGAGCAGTTCTTC
v_gene: TRBV7-9; abundance: .; j_gene: TRBJ2-3; d_gene: TRBD2; CDR3aa: CASSPGTSGRTTQYF; CDR3nt: TGTGCCAGCAGCCCTGGGACTAGCGGGAGGACAACGCAGTATTTT
v_gene: TRBV7-3; abundance: .; j_gene: TRBJ2-4; d_gene: .; CDR3aa: CASSPTEGWGAKNIQYF; CDR3nt: TGTGCCAGCAGCCCCACGGAGGGGTGGGGAGCCAAAAACATTCAGTACTTC
v_gene: TRBV6-5; abundance: .; j_gene: TRBJ1-1; d_gene: TRBD1; CDR3aa: CASSPDRVGTEAFF; CDR3nt: TGTGCCAGCAGCCCGGACAGGGTGGGAACTGAAGCTTTCTTT
v_gene: TRBV7-2; abundance: .; j_gene: TRBJ1-2; d_gene: .; CDR3aa: CASSLEAFGYTF; CDR3nt: TGTGCCAGCAGCTTAGAAGCCTTCGGCTACACCTTC
v_gene: TRBV7-6; abundance: .; j_gene: TRBJ1-2; d_gene: .; CDR3aa: CASSREGSYGYTF; CDR3nt: TGTGCCAGCAGCCGAGAGGGCAGCTATGGCTACACCTTC
v_gene: TRBV29-1; abundance: few; j_gene: TRBJ1-2; d_gene: TRBD1; CDR3aa: CSGGTGDGYTF; CDR3nt: TGCAGCGGCGGGACAGGTGACGGCTACACCTTC
v_gene: TRBV5-4; abundance: few; j_gene: TRBJ1-2; d_gene: TRBD1; CDR3aa: CASSRTGERGYTF; CDR3nt: TGTGCCAGCAGCCGAACAGGGGAGCGCGGCTACACCTTC
v_gene: TRBV18; abundance: .; j_gene: TRBJ1-1; d_gene: .; CDR3aa: CASSPRLGGGETEAFF; CDR3nt: TGTGCCAGCTCACCGAGATTGGGCGGGGGGGAAACTGAAGCTTTCTTT
v_gene: TRBV19; abundance: .; j_gene: TRBJ2-3; d_gene: TRBD2; CDR3aa: CASSMGGVSTDTQYF; CDR3nt: TGTGCCAGTAGTATGGGGGGGGTGAGCACAGATACGCAGTATTTT
v_gene: TRBV14; abundance: .; j_gene: TRBJ1-2; d_gene: TRBD1; CDR3aa: CASSQDIGQGGYGYTF; CDR3nt: TGTGCCAGCAGCCAAGACATAGGACAGGGAGGCTATGGCTACACCTTC
v_gene: TRBV21-1; abundance: .; j_gene: TRBJ2-1; d_gene: .; CDR3aa: CASSTYTGVANEQFF; CDR3nt: TGTGCCAGCAGCACATATACAGGGGTCGCGAATGAGCAGTTCTTC
v_gene: TRBV5-1; abundance: once; j_gene: TRBJ2-5; d_gene: .; CDR3aa: CASRTGGRETQYF; CDR3nt: TGCGCCAGCAGAACCGGGGGTAGAGAGACCCAGTACTTC
v_gene: TRBV9; abundance: .; j_gene: TRBJ2-3; d_gene: .; CDR3aa: CASSELTDTQYF; CDR3nt: TGTGCCAGCAGCGAACTCACAGATACGCAGTATTTT
v_gene: TRBV5-1; abundance: .; j_gene: TRBJ1-2; d_gene: .; CDR3aa: CASSFRGASNYGYTF; CDR3nt: TGCGCCAGCAGCTTCCGGGGGGCCTCTAACTATGGCTACACCTTC
v_gene: TRBV27; abundance: .; j_gene: TRBJ1-2; d_gene: .; CDR3aa: CASSGAGLANYGYTF; CDR3nt: TGTGCCAGCAGTGGCGCAGGTTTAGCTAACTATGGCTACACCTTC
v_gene: TRBV19; abundance: .; j_gene: TRBJ1-5; d_gene: .; CDR3aa: CASSLTGVLNQPQHF; CDR3nt: TGTGCCAGTAGTTTGACGGGAGTACTCAATCAGCCCCAGCATTTT
v_gene: TRBV29-1; abundance: .; j_gene: TRBJ1-2; d_gene: TRBD1; CDR3aa: CSVVEDRGYTF; CDR3nt: TGCAGCGTTGTGGAGGACAGGGGCTACACCTTC
v_gene: TRBV19; abundance: .; j_gene: TRBJ1-2; d_gene: TRBD1; CDR3aa: CASNQPGQGRNGYTF; CDR3nt: TGTGCCAGTAACCAACCGGGACAGGGGCGGAATGGCTACACCTTC